A selection of T cell receptor beta chains follows, all from one sample in a study of cytomegalovirus exposure and HLA in healthy donors. Profiling relied on immunoSEQ multiplex PCR, and the TCRdb table lists in-frame clones only, not all of them. The sample contains around 150,000 clones, about 71% of which appear only once. The sequencing input was PBMCs. These receptor sequences come from a woman in her twenties or thirties in good health and CMV-seronegative. CDR3s include the opening cysteine and the closing phenylalanine or tryptophan. D genes are given only for firm matches. A row's size may be missing; if present it is once, few, many or a size class.

V,size,J,D,DNA,CDR3
TRBV7-9,.,TRBJ1-1,TRBD1,TGTTCCAGCAGCTTAATTAGGGGGCGCGTCACTGAAGCTTTCTTT,CSSSLIRGRVTEAFF
TRBV28,.,TRBJ2-5,TRBD2,TGTGCCAGCAGTCTGGGACTAGCGGGGCTTCGGGCCCAGTACTTC,CASSLGLAGLRAQYF
TRBV6-1,.,TRBJ2-5,TRBD1,TGTGCCAGCAGTGAAGCGGCAGGGGGCCAGGAGACCCAGTACTTC,CASSEAAGGQETQYF
TRBV5-3,few,TRBJ2-1,TRBD2,TGTGCCAGAAGCTCTACGGGACTAGCGGGTAACAATGAGCAGTTCTTC,CARSSTGLAGNNEQFF
TRBV4-3,.,TRBJ1-4,.,TGCGCCAGCAGCCAAGGGGACACCTCCCGGGGTGAAAAACTGTTTTTT,CASSQGDTSRGEKLFF
TRBV13,.,TRBJ1-1,TRBD1,TGTGCCAGCAGCTGGAGTACCGGGACAGCTAACACTGAAGCTTTCTTT,CASSWSTGTANTEAFF
TRBV6-1,.,TRBJ2-2,.,TGTGCCAGCAGTGAAGGATTTAGGGGACACCGAGGCACCGGGGAGCTGTTTTTT,CASSEGFRGHRGTGELFF
TRBV19,.,TRBJ2-7,.,TGTGCCAGTAGTATCGTTAGCGGAGACTACGAGCAGTACTTC,CASSIVSGDYEQYF
TRBV18,.,TRBJ1-5,.,TGTGCCAGCTCACCAGGGCAGGATCAGCCCCAGCATTTT,CASSPGQDQPQHF
TRBV4-3,few,TRBJ2-2,.,TGCGCCAGCAGCCAGACCCGAGCGAGCTCGCCCGCCGGGGAGCTGTTTTTT,CASSQTRASSPAGELFF
TRBV7-9,once,TRBJ2-7,.,TGTGCCAGCGCTCTCGGGGTCGACGAGCAGTACTTC,CASALGVDEQYF
TRBV10-3,few,TRBJ2-7,.,TGTGCCAGCCGGGATCTAGGCACCTACGAGCAGTACTTC,CASRDLGTYEQYF
TRBV25-1,.,TRBJ1-6,TRBD1,TGTGCCAGCAGGGGGGGGGACAGGGGTTTTCTTTCACCCCTCCACTTT,CASRGGDRGFLSPLHF
TRBV5-4,.,TRBJ2-5,.,TGTGCCAGCAGCTTGATCGGGGGGACCCAGTACTTC,CASSLIGGTQYF
TRBV20-1,.,TRBJ2-3,.,TGCAGTGCCCAACTAGGTACGCAGTATTTT,CSAQLGTQYF
TRBV7-9,.,TRBJ2-1,TRBD2,TGTGCCAGCAGCTCGACTAGCGGGGGAAGTCCCTCCTACAATGAGCAGTTCTTC,CASSSTSGGSPSYNEQFF
TRBV27,.,TRBJ2-7,TRBD2,TGTGCCAGCAGTTTGACTAGCGGGCACTCCTACGAGCAGTACTTC,CASSLTSGHSYEQYF
TRBV7-3,.,TRBJ2-3,.,TGTGCCAGCAGCGACCCCAGCCGTGGGAGGACAGATACGCAGTATTTT,CASSDPSRGRTDTQYF
TRBV7-9,few,TRBJ2-2,.,TGTGCCAGCAGGCCTGACCCAGGCTGGGAGCTGTTTTTT,CASRPDPGWELFF
TRBV5-4,.,TRBJ1-5,.,TGTGCCAGCAGCTTCGGAGGGGCGCGTAATCAGCCCCAGCATTTT,CASSFGGARNQPQHF
TRBV29-1,few,TRBJ1-4,.,TGCAGCGTTGGTAGCTTAGGGGCCTCTAATGAAAAACTGTTTTTT,CSVGSLGASNEKLFF
TRBV28,.,TRBJ2-7,.,TGTGCCAGCAGTTTAAGGGGCTACGAGCAGTACTTC,CASSLRGYEQYF
TRBV11-1,.,TRBJ2-1,TRBD2,TGTGCCACGTCACCAGGACTAGCGGGTGGGAATGAGCAGTTCTTC,CATSPGLAGGNEQFF
TRBV7-9,.,TRBJ1-1,.,TGTTCCGCGGGTAATTACAGCACTGAAGCTTTCTTT,CSAGNYSTEAFF
TRBV6-5,.,TRBJ2-3,TRBD2,TGTGCCAGCAGAAAGGAAAGCGGGAATATAGATACGCAGTATTTT,CASRKESGNIDTQYF
TRBV5-5,.,TRBJ1-1,.,TGTGCCAGCAGCTTGTCTCAGGGCAACACTGAAGCTTTCTTT,CASSLSQGNTEAFF